This T cell receptor (beta chain) was obtained from a study of control samples from healthy donors and cancer patients. The method was immunoSEQ multiplex PCR; TCRdb's version includes in-frame clones alone and lacks a portion of them. The sample includes 100,000 or so clones, approximately 82% seen only once; the top ten take around 9.5%. Germline assignment: CDR1 KGHSH and CDR2 LQKENI. CDR3 length equals 13 residues. A word on this clone: The junction differs from germline at one of its ends, possibly a read error.

This sequence joins TRBV18 and TRBJ2-3, with D possibly being TRBD2 (6 bases). Sequencing input: blood. This receptor was taken from a woman aged 55-70 years in good health. The CDR3 DNA reads as TGTGCCAGCTCACCCAGAACTGGGCCGGAGGGTAATTTT. Protein sequence: CASSPRTGPEGNF.